Included here is one T cell receptor (beta chain) sequence, with context. What this receptor recognizes is not known. The input lacks base qualities; no much larger clone sits a single base away. The sample originates from a study of T cell responses to AZD1222 COVID-19 vaccine (dated by TCRdb to the early 2020s). For the wider study: TCR sequencing was performed for roughly 250 trial participants, of whom approximately 200 were given two doses of AZD1222 and about 25 were given two doses of MenACWY control vaccine. Trial participants were enrolled by age into 18-55, 56-69 and 70-plus year subgroups, with approximately 160, 26 and 62 TCR-sequenced participants respectively.

The CDR3 regions of human TCRbeta chains were subjected to immunosequencing. The authors' pipeline ran thus. Repertoire TCRs were checked for matches against a reference library of SARS-CoV-2-specific TCRs that had been generated using the MIRA antigen-specificity platform. Breadth was defined as the fraction of unique TCRs that were SARS-CoV-2-associated, and depth was defined as the fraction of total T cells that were SARS-CoV-2-associated. Using the MIRA data, each spike-specific TCR was mapped to the spike region that the TCR reacts to and placed in a CD4 or CD8 class. Log10-transformed breadth and depth values were compared by one-way ANOVA with Sidak's multiple comparisons tests. Entries here come from immuneACCESS through TCRdb and include only in-frame sequences with V and J called. Some clones fail to appear in such tables; in the studies checked, an unresolved V gene covers under half of the shortfall, and the cause of the remainder is unknown. Clonal size and the V and J genes are those of that table, whereas D and trimming came from the DNA. The sample table contains roughly 120,000 clones; only one count was recorded for around 87% of them. Roughly 4.3% of the sample comes from the top ten.

Its CDR3 holds 13 amino acids, cysteine through phenylalanine. The CDR3 DNA has 39 bases and is translated from base 1. At the junction V is shortened by 7 bases and J by 3 bases; bases outside the gene matches: 5. The germline V gene gives CDR1 as MDHEN and CDR2 as SYDVKM. This specimen's time point label, per the study, means: about 28 days (+/-7) after the second vaccine dose. AZD1222 recipients given second doses at about 4 weeks or at about 12 weeks were pooled, since spike-specific TCR depth and breadth were not found to differ between the two schedules. Vaccinee samples came from UK trials COV001 and COV002, including a single-blind randomized controlled phase 2/3 trial of AZD1222 (ChAdOx1 nCoV-19) in healthy adults. For TCRbeta chain sequencing, PBMC samples were collected from trial participants at day 0 and at day 28 after the second dose. The paper as a whole reports these results and caveats: Most participants were white British and females outnumbered males, and the authors suggested that clonal diversity may have been underestimated. The 56-69-year group was small, and its depth increase did not reach significance, likely because of low power. No day 14 peak-response samples were available, so repertoires were characterized only after the peak T cell response. Reportedly, close to half of the unique spike-specific TCRs recognized epitopes lying outside the regions that are mutated in the B.1.351 and B.1.1.7 variants. Vaccine-associated CD4 TCRs spanned the whole spike protein, with dominant responses in regions 160-218 and 743-854. A significant rise in spike-specific TCR breadth and depth was observed after two AZD1222 doses relative to day 0 and relative to MenACWY recipients. Only 5 to 7 AZD1222 recipients were SARS-CoV-2 seropositive at baseline, limiting conclusions about previously exposed vaccinees.

The chain is encoded by TRBV28 joined to TRBJ1-2, with TRBD1 identical over 7 junction bases. The sequence was obtained from an adult who received the AZD1222 COVID-19 vaccine. Sequenced material: peripheral blood, taken 28 days after the second AZD1222 dose. The CDR3 is CASKRGGDYGYTF. The DNA reads TGTGCCAGCAAAAGAGGGGGCGACTATGGCTACACCTTC.